This TCR beta chain was found in a study of kidney transplant recipient with SARS-CoV-2 infection (dated by TCRdb to about 2021). Instrument used: Illumina MiSeq. Profiling of the peripheral T cell repertoire was carried out for human TCRbeta genes. As for the original processing: To account for variability over time, differences in clonotype abundance were tested using beta-binomial modelling. Expanded clonotypes were screened against the ImmuneCODE reference database of SARS-CoV-2-associated TCRs and mapped to viral genome regions. Additional repertoire analyses were carried out for TRBV gene usage, CDR3 length, CDR3 amino acid overlap between time points, clonotype abundance distributions and Jaccard similarity. TCRdb reanalyzed the raw reads on its own, using fastp at Q25 for trimming and MiXCR for clone calling, and kept in-frame beta chains. Each CDR3 protein appears once, grouped with its most common genes and DNA. The V and J calls were not made by the authors but by TCRdb's processing. For this sample there are about 250,000 distinct CDR3 sequences; 25% to 35% appear just once. Less than 8.5% of the sample is taken by the ten largest.

This clonotype occurred many times. This receptor's antigen is unknown. No quality values exist for individual bases; no much larger clone is one base distant. The meaning of the sample's time point label: pre-pandemic baseline sample and day 111 after first positive SARS-CoV-2 test. Spanning cysteine to phenylalanine, the CDR3 consists of 17 amino acids. Just the 51-base CDR3 DNA is kept, in frame starting at base 1. For CDR1 and CDR2, the germline V gene lists SGHVT and SQSDAQ. V is cut by 5 bases and J by 4 bases, and the space between the germline ends is 23 bases. The material was a blood sample, obtained at baseline and between days 110 and 120 from a kidney transplant recipient. The sequence was obtained from a male patient in his 30s who had COVID-19 and was a kidney transplant recipient. Donor T cells from the graft may be present among the T cells after a transplant. Rearrangement joined TRBV7-4 to TRBJ1-2; the D gene assignment is ambiguous. The sequenced DNA is TGTGCCAGCAGCGAGGCTGTTTCAGCTCGAAAGACCTATGGCTACACCTTC. Its amino acids are CASSEAVSARKTYGYTF.